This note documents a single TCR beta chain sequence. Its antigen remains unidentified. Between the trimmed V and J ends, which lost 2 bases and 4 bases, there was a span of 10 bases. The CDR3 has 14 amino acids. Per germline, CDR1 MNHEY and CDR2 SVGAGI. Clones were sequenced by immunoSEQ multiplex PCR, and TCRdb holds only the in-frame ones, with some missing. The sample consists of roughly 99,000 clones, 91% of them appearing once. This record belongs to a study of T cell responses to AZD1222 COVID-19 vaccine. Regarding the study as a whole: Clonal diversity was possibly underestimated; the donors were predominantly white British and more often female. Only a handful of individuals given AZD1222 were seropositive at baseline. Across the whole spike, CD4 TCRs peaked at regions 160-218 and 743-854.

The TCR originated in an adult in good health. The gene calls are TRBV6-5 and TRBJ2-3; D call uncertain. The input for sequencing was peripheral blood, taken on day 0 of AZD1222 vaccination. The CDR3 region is CASSYAYYADTQYF. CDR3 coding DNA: TGTGCCAGCAGTTACGCATACTACGCAGATACGCAGTATTTT.